This passage covers 27 T cell receptor beta chains from one sample sequenced in a study of human T cells and chemical hapten exposure. Time point meaning: healthy volunteer bleed at 6 weeks. Blood, whole and unfractionated, served as the source for total RNA extraction. MiXCR, run by TCRdb on the RACE reads, gives a single entry per CDR3 protein. This sample has some 65,000 distinct CDR3 sequences, with around 6.3% found just once. Specimen: whole blood. Receptor source: a female donor in good health. Some clones in this sample may be carry-over from other donors' samples.

This clonotype came up many times. The chain couples TRBV20-1 to TRBJ2-1; no reliable D call. V dropped 7 bases and J dropped 0 bases, with 10 bases sitting between them. Germline V gene sequence: CDR1 DFQATT, CDR2 SNEGSKA (reference sequence). The CDR3 extends over 13 amino acids. The CDR3 protein is CSVPTSSYNEQFF. The CDR3 nucleotides are TGCAGTGTACCGACCAGCTCCTACAATGAGCAGTTCTTC.

At least ten counts were recorded for this clonotype. The chain uses TRBV30 and TRBJ1-1; TRBD1 aligns across 7 bases. From germline, CDR1 is GTSNPN and CDR2 SVGIG (reference sequence). There are 14 residues in the CDR3. Germline trimming cut 4 bases from V and 0 bases from J; bases unmatched to any gene: 5. CDR3 in amino acids: CAWMRGTVNTEAFF. For the CDR3, the DNA is TGTGCCTGGATGAGGGGGACAGTGAACACTGAAGCTTTCTTT. Combining the CDR3 with reference TRBV30 and TRBJ1-1 gives the whole variable domain SQTIHQWPATLVQPVGSPLSLECTVEGTSNPNLYWYRQAAGRGLQLLFYSVGIGQISSEVPQNLSASRPQDRQFILSSKKLLLSDSGFYLCAWMRGTVNTEAFFGQGTRLTVV.

The J gene is TRBJ1-3, the V gene TRBV5-1; D is possibly TRBD1 (6 bases). The CDR3 runs to 17 residues. Trimming shortened V by 0 bases and J by 0 bases, and 13 bases separated the two germline ends. In germline, CDR1 is SGHRS, CDR2 YFSETQ. For the CDR3, the DNA is TGCGCCAGCAGCTTGGAGGGGGGGGCCGACTCTGGAAACACCATATATTTT. This sequence encodes CASSLEGGADSGNTIYF.

Concerning this clonotype itself: A much larger clone differs by one base, so this may be a read error. This chain uses TRBV4-2 with TRBJ2-3; D could derive from TRBD1 or TRBD2 (5 bases each). V was pared by 0 bases and J by 4 bases, with 11 bases between. The CDR3 length is 15 residues. From germline, CDR1 is LGHNA and CDR2 YNFKEQ. The CDR3 loop reads CASSQERGESDTQYF. CDR3 in DNA: TGTGCCAGCAGCCAAGAACGAGGGGAATCAGATACGCAGTATTTT.

In its sample, this clonotype was seen many times. The chain links TRBV4-1 to TRBJ2-7, with unresolved D. The CDR3 is 14 amino acids. Per germline, CDR1 MGHRA and CDR2 YSYEKL. The germline V and J ends were trimmed by 3 bases and 1 base, with 10 bases remaining between them. Written as DNA, the CDR3 is TGCGCCAGCAGCCACTATGATCGGTCCTACGAGCAGTACTTC. Residues: CASSHYDRSYEQYF.

As regards this clonotype: At one end the junction does not follow the germline gene, possibly because of a read error. This chain connects TRBV19 to TRBJ2-7, with 9 bases identical to TRBD1. There are 15 residues in the CDR3. CDR1 is LNHDA, CDR2 SQIVND, per germline (reference sequence). The CDR3 DNA reads TGTGCCAGTAGTAATCCGGGACAGGGCACCTACCAGCAGTACTTC. It encodes CASSNPGQGTYQQYF.

The sample holds many counts of this clonotype. V gene TRBV7-2 combines with J gene TRBJ1-4; D gene ambiguous. Trimming left V 5 bases short and J 8 bases short, with 18 bases between. The CDR3 runs to 15 residues. The germline V gene has CDR1 SGHTA and CDR2 FQGNSA. In DNA form, the CDR3 reads TGTGCCAGCAGCCTCATGTCCCGGGCAGAGGAAAAACTGTTTTTT. It specifies CASSLMSRAEEKLFF.

The chain links TRBV6-6 to TRBJ1-1; D perhaps matches TRBD1 (5 bases). Germline V CDR1 and CDR2: MNHNY, SVGAGI (reference sequence). The CDR3 has 16 amino acids. V gave up 6 bases and J gave up 0 bases, with 17 bases separating them. The CDR3 nucleotides are TGTGCCAGCAGCCGCGACAGTGAGCGGATGAACACTGAAGCTTTCTTT. It is translated as CASSRDSERMNTEAFF.

This clonotype came up a few times. Here the CDR3 reads CASREEGGNNEQFF. The DNA of the CDR3 is TGTGCCAGCAGAGAGGAGGGTGGGAACAATGAGCAGTTCTTC. J is TRBJ2-1 and V is TRBV25-1; possible D gene TRBD2, 6 bases. Germline values: CDR1 MGHDK, CDR2 SYGVNS. The length of the CDR3 is 14 residues. The V end was cut by 6 bases, the J end by 5 bases, with 14 bases between.

This clonotype was found many times. The chain joins TRBV2 to TRBJ2-3; 8 nucleotides align to TRBD2. CDR1 is SNHLY, CDR2 FYNNEI, per germline. V lost 0 bases and J lost 4; bases outside the gene matches: 9. The CDR3 loop spans 17 amino acids. Here the CDR3 DNA reads TGTGCCAGCAGTGAAGCGCTTGACAGCGGGAGTCCAGATACGCAGTATTTT. Translated, it gives CASSEALDSGSPDTQYF. The full variable domain, its missing parts supplied by reference TRBV2 and TRBJ2-3, is EPEVTQTPSHQVTQMGQEVILRCVPISNHLYFYWYRQILGQKVEFLVSFYNNEISEKSEIFDDQFSVERPDGSNFTLKIRSTKLEDSAMYFCASSEALDSGSPDTQYFGPGTRLTVL.

This chain links TRBV4-3 with TRBJ2-7; D possibly corresponds to TRBD1 (6 bases). Germline loops: CDR1 LGHNA, CDR2 YSLEER. The V gene lost 0 bases and the J gene lost 0 bases, with 12 bases spanning the gap. This CDR3 spans 16 amino acids. The CDR3 loop is CASSQDLNRVSYEQYF. Written as DNA, the CDR3 is TGCGCCAGCAGCCAAGACCTAAACAGGGTCTCCTACGAGCAGTACTTC.

This chain uses TRBV28 with TRBJ2-3; D perhaps matches TRBD1 (6 bases). The length of the CDR3 is 16 residues. Germline V lookup: CDR1 MDHEN, CDR2 SYDVKM. Trimming shortened V by 10 bases and J by 6 bases, and 26 bases separated the two germline ends. CDR3 in DNA: TGTGCCACCCTAAACCGATGGGACAAGTCCGTGGATACGCAGTATTTT. Amino acids: CATLNRWDKSVDTQYF.

This clonotype is a singleton in its sample. With a much larger clone just one base away, this may be a read error. J is TRBJ1-6 and V is TRBV20-1; D is possibly TRBD1 (5 bases). CDR1 and CDR2 (germline): DFQATT, SNEGSKA (reference sequence). The CDR3 contains 13 residues. CDR3 sequence (DNA): TGCAGTGCTATCCCCGGGGGGAATTCATCCCTCCACTTT. This codes for CSAIPGGNSSLHF.

This clonotype was picked up many times. The chain carries TRBV27 and TRBJ2-3; possible D gene TRBD2, 5 bases. The CDR3 spans 14 residues. Germline assignment: CDR1 MNHEY and CDR2 SMNVEV (reference sequence). V lost 3 bases to trimming and J lost 0 bases, with 7 bases between them. The CDR3 nucleotides are TGTGCCAGCAGTTTTGGGAGAAGCACAGATACGCAGTATTTT. Translation: CASSFGRSTDTQYF.

There are many counts of this clonotype. The chain uses TRBV6-6 and TRBJ2-1, with 12 positions matching TRBD2. The CDR3 is 14 amino acids. V gave up 6 bases and J gave up 9 bases; unmatched junction bases: 6. Germline CDR1 and CDR2: MNHNY and SVGAGI (reference sequence). DNA of the CDR3: TGTGCCAGCAGCCCTAGCGGGAGGGCCATTGAGCAGTTCTTC. Translated, it gives CASSPSGRAIEQFF.

By frequency in the sample, this clonotype is medium-sized. J is TRBJ1-6 and V is TRBV25-1; TRBD1 matches at 8 bases. CDR3 length equals 16 residues. V lost 3 bases and J lost 7; bases outside the gene matches: 8. Germline V gives CDR1 MGHDK, CDR2 SYGVNS. DNA of the CDR3: TGTGCCAGCAGTGATCGCCGACAGGGGAGGAATTCACCCCTCCACTTT. It yields the protein CASSDRRQGRNSPLHF.

CDR3 sequence (DNA): TGTGCCAGCGCTACGACAGGGACGGATGGCTACACCTTC. Protein: CASATTGTDGYTF. The rearrangement links TRBV28 to TRBJ1-2; 7 bases line up with TRBD1. V shed 8 bases and J 6 bases; nucleotides not matched to a gene: 9. The germline V gene encodes CDR1 MDHEN and CDR2 SYDVKM. There are 13 residues in the CDR3.

This clonotype was seen more than once but under ten times. The chain uses TRBV19 and TRBJ2-7, with D possibly TRBD2 on 5 matching bases. V lost 0 bases and J 0 bases, leaving 6 bases between the germline ends. CDR1 and CDR2 (germline): LNHDA, SQIVND (reference sequence). CDR3 size: 14 residues. The CDR3 spells CASSIEGSSYEQYF. The DNA of the CDR3 is TGTGCCAGTAGTATAGAGGGGAGCTCCTACGAGCAGTACTTC.

The V call is TRBV2, the J call TRBJ1-6; D unclear. This CDR3 is built from 15 residues. Germline values: CDR1 SNHLY, CDR2 FYNNEI. The V and J ends lost 2 bases and 5 bases respectively, with 10 bases between them. CDR3: CASSETLVDNSPLHF. The CDR3 DNA follows: TGTGCCAGCAGTGAAACCCTTGTGGATAATTCACCCCTCCACTTT.

The chain is built from TRBV5-3 and TRBJ1-1; D is ambiguous. TRBV5-3 qualifies as an ORF whose function is uncertain. The V gene lost 2 bases and the J gene lost 4 bases, with 12 bases spanning the gap. CDR3 size: 14 residues. CDR3 nucleotides: TGTGCCAGAAGCTTTCACCCGAAAGGCACTGAAGCTTTCTTT. Residues: CARSFHPKGTEAFF.

This clonotype came up many times. J is TRBJ1-4 and V is TRBV7-9, with D unresolved. Per the germline V gene, CDR1 is SEHNR and CDR2 is FQNEAQ (reference sequence). Trimming stripped 4 bases from V and 5 bases from J, with 11 bases between. The CDR3 sequence is 14 residues long. The CDR3 is CASSSLGVNEKLFF. CDR3 bases: TGTGCCAGCAGCTCCCTAGGTGTGAATGAAAAACTGTTTTTT.

The V gene is TRBV6-1, the J gene TRBJ2-1; TRBD2 aligns across 14 bases. With V trimmed by 3 bases and J by 10 bases, 11 bases remained unmatched. This CDR3 is 17 amino acids long. From germline, CDR1 is MNHNS and CDR2 SASEGT. The CDR3 DNA is TGTGCCAGCAGTGATTGGCTTCCGGGACTAGCGGGAGACGAGCAGTTCTTC. It is translated as CASSDWLPGLAGDEQFF.

In its sample, this clonotype was seen many times. This chain links TRBV15 with TRBJ2-5, with D possibly being TRBD2 (5 bases). The CDR3 extends over 15 amino acids. Trimming took off 0 bases at V and 5 bases at J, with 13 bases between the two ends. Per the germline V gene, CDR1 is LNHNV and CDR2 is YYDKDF (reference sequence). CDR3 sequence: CATSRDGRGAETQYF. In DNA, the CDR3 is TGTGCCACCAGCAGAGATGGGAGAGGTGCGGAGACCCAGTACTTC.

This clonotype came up many times. V usage is TRBV20-1 and J usage is TRBJ1-6, with 8 bases identical to TRBD1. Per the germline V gene, CDR1 is DFQATT and CDR2 is SNEGSKA (reference sequence). Germline trimming cut 5 bases from V and 7 bases from J; bases unmatched to any gene: 7. CDR3 size: 14 residues. The CDR3 is CSAFRDRTNSPLHF. CDR3 in DNA: TGCAGTGCTTTCCGGGACAGGACAAATTCACCCCTCCACTTT.

This chain joins TRBV28 and TRBJ2-5; TRBD2 matches at 9 bases. This CDR3 comprises 16 residues. Germline loops: CDR1 MDHEN, CDR2 SYDVKM. Unmatched junction bases numbered 9, after V lost 5 bases and J lost 2 bases. CDR3 nucleotide sequence: TGTGCCAGCAGTCCCCGGAGGAGCGGGAGGCAAGAGACCCAGTACTTC. Amino acid sequence: CASSPRRSGRQETQYF.

In its sample, this clonotype was seen many times. The V call is TRBV29-1, the J call TRBJ2-1; D is possibly TRBD1 (5 bases). This CDR3 spans 13 amino acids. Germline V CDR1 and CDR2: SQVTM, ANQGSEA. Trimming removed 3 bases at V and 7 bases at J, with 13 bases between. CDR3 in amino acids: CSVEPGRTNEQFF. The CDR3 nucleotides are TGCAGCGTTGAGCCAGGGCGCACGAATGAGCAGTTCTTC.

This clonotype occurred many times. The chain recombines TRBV20-1 with TRBJ2-3; TRBD2 matches 8 bases. Germline V gene data show CDR1 as DFQATT and CDR2 as SNEGSKA (reference sequence). CDR3 length: 15 residues. V shed 0 bases and J 1 base; nucleotides not matched to a gene: 3. The CDR3 sequence is CSARDLAGRTDTQYF. CDR3 in DNA: TGCAGTGCTAGAGATCTAGCGGGCCGCACAGATACGCAGTATTTT.